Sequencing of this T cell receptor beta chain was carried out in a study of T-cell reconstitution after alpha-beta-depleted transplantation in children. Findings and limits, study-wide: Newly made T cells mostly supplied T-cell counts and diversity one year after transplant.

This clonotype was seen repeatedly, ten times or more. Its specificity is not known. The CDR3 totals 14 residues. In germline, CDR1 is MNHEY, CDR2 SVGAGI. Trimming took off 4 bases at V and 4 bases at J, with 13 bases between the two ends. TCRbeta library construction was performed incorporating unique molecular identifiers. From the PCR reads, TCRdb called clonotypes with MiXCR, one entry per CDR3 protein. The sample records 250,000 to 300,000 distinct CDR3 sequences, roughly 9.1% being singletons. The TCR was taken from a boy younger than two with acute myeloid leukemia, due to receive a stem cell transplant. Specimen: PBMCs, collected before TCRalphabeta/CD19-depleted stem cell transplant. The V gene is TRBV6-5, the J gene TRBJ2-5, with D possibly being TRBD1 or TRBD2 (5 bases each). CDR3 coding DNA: TGTGCCAGCAGTTCGAGGGGCCGGGGAGAGACCCAGTACTTC. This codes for CASSSRGRGETQYF.